The next 9 T cell receptor beta chains were all read from a single sample in a study of T cell repertoires in aging, cancer and after chemotherapy. TCR beta rearrangements were amplified from peripheral blood genomic DNA. Multiplex touch-down PCR with TRB-A/B primers amplified rearranged V-D-J TRB sequences. TCRdb processed the multiplex PCR reads anew with MiXCR; each CDR3 protein has one entry. This sample has nearly 11,000 distinct CDR3 sequences, with 35% to 50% found just once. What was sequenced was blood. The receptor source for this set is a human donor in good health.

The chain recombines TRBV19 with TRBJ2-5; D unclear. Germline CDR1 is LNHDA and CDR2 is SQIVND (reference sequence). The V gene lost 1 base and the J gene lost 4 bases, with 7 bases spanning the gap. This CDR3 spans 13 amino acids. The CDR3 nucleotides are TGTGCCAGTAGTATAGTTTTGGGAGAGACCCAGTACTTC. As protein: CASSIVLGETQYF.

The CDR3 loop reads CASSYSRGTSGANVLTF. CDR3 DNA: TGTGCCAGCAGTTACTCGAGAGGAACCTCTGGGGCCAACGTCCTGACTTTC. This rearrangement joins TRBV6-5 to TRBJ2-6, with D unclear. CDR3 length equals 17 residues. Germline V gene sequence: CDR1 MNHEY, CDR2 SVGAGI. The V end was cut by 0 bases, the J end by 0 bases, with 9 bases between.

This clonotype has more than one count but fewer than ten. This sequence joins TRBV5-4 and TRBJ1-2; possibly TRBD1 for D (5 bases). CDR3 size: 14 residues. Trimming shortened V by 4 bases and J by 6 bases, and 16 bases separated the two germline ends. Per germline, CDR1 SGHNT and CDR2 YYREEE (reference sequence). The CDR3 DNA follows: TGTGCCAGCAGCGTGGGGACCGTCCGCGATGGCTACACCTTC. It specifies CASSVGTVRDGYTF. Full variable domain (outside the CDR3, taken from reference TRBV5-4 and TRBJ1-2): ETGVTQSPTHLIKTRGQQVTLRCSSQSGHNTVSWYQQALGQGPQFIFQYYREEENGRGNFPPRFSGLQFPNYSSELNVNALELDDSALYLCASSVGTVRDGYTFGSGTRLTVV.

The chain is built from TRBV12-3 or TRBV12-4 and TRBJ1-1; D is unclear. The CDR3 consists of 15 residues. V lost 3 bases and J lost 0, with 11 bases in between. The chain's CDR3 is CASSLSPRMNTEAFF. The CDR3 DNA is TGTGCCAGCAGTTTGAGTCCCAGGATGAACACTGAAGCTTTCTTT.

This clonotype was observed a few times. The chain is built from TRBV30 and TRBJ1-5, with TRBD1 identical over 7 bases. There are 15 residues in the CDR3. V lost 1 base to trimming and J lost 2 bases; unmatched junction nucleotides: 5. Germline V CDR1 and CDR2: GTSNPN, SVGIG (reference sequence). The CDR3 DNA follows: TGTGCCTGGAGTGGACAGGGTATTGGCAATCAGCCCCAGCATTTT. Translation gives CAWSGQGIGNQPQHF.

This clonotype was observed a single time. The V gene is TRBV28, the J gene TRBJ2-7, with TRBD2 identical over 7 bases. CDR1 and CDR2 from the germline V gene are MDHEN and SYDVKM. The CDR3 sequence is 12 residues long. Germline trimming cut 8 bases from V and 2 bases from J; bases unmatched to any gene: 3. CDR3: CASGEGPYEQYF. For the CDR3, the DNA is TGTGCCAGCGGGGAGGGTCCCTACGAGCAGTACTTC. Drawing the rest from reference TRBV28 and TRBJ2-7, the complete variable domain is DVKVTQSSRYLVKRTGEKVFLECVQDMDHENMFWYRQDPGLGLRLIYFSYDVKMKEKGDIPEGYSVSREKKERFSLILESASTNQTSMYLCASGEGPYEQYFGPGTRLTVT.

The chain combines TRBV24-1 with TRBJ2-7, with D possibly TRBD2 on 5 matching bases. This CDR3 is built from 11 residues. V shed 6 bases and J shed 5 bases, with 7 bases lying between them. Germline V gives CDR1 KGHDR, CDR2 SFDVKD. The CDR3 coding sequence is TGTGCCACCAGTCGAGGGAACGAGCAGTACTTC. Translated: CATSRGNEQYF.

The chain has TRBV20-1 and TRBJ2-1; TRBD2 matches 7 bases. V lost 3 bases to trimming and J lost 1 base; unmatched junction nucleotides: 0. CDR1 and CDR2 (germline): DFQATT, SNEGSKA (reference sequence). This CDR3 is 13 amino acids long. CDR3 region: CSASGGSYNEQFF. The CDR3 bases are TGCAGTGCTAGCGGGGGGTCCTACAATGAGCAGTTCTTC.

This rearrangement joins TRBV20-1 to TRBJ1-6; TRBD1 matches 8 bases. There are 13 residues in the CDR3. The ends lost 4 bases at V and 8 bases at J; junction bases unmatched: 4. Germline V gene lookup returns CDR1 DFQATT and CDR2 SNEGSKA (reference sequence). The CDR3 DNA sequence: TGCAGTGCTACAACAGGGGGAGATTCACCCCTCCACTTT. Translation gives CSATTGGDSPLHF.